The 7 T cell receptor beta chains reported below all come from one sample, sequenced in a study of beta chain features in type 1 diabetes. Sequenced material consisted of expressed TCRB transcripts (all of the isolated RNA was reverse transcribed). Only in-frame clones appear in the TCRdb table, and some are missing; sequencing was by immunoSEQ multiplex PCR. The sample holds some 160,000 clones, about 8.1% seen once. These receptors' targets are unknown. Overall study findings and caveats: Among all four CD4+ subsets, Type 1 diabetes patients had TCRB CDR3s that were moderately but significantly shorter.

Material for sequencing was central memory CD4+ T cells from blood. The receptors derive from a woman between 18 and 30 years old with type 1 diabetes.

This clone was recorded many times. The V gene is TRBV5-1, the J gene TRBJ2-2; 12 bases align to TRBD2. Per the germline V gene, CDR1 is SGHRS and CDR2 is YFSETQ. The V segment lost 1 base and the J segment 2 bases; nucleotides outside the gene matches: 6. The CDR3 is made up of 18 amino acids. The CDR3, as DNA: TGCGCCAGCAGCTTGTTGCTACTAGCGGGAGGAAACACCGGGGAGCTGTTTTTT. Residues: CASSLLLLAGGNTGELFF.

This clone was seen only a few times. Here the CDR3 DNA reads TGTGCCAGCAGCCAAGATCGTGGGGCCTACAATCAGCCCCAGCATTTT. The encoded protein is CASSQDRGAYNQPQHF. This chain uses TRBV4-2 with TRBJ1-5; the D gene is possibly TRBD1 (5 bases). The CDR3 extends over 16 amino acids. Deletions cut 0 bases from V and 3 bases from J, with 12 bases between. Per the germline V gene, CDR1 is LGHNA and CDR2 is YNFKEQ.

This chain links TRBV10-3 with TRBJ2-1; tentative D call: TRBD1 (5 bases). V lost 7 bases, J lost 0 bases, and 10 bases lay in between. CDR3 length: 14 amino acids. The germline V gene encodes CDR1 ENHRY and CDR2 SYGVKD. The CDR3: CAITGKGSYNEQFF. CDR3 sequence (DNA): TGTGCCATCACAGGGAAAGGCTCCTACAATGAGCAGTTCTTC.

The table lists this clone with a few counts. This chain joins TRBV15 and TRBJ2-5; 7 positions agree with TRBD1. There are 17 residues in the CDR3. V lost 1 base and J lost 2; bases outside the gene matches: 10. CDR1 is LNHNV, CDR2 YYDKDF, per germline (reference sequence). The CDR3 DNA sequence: TGTGCCACCAGCAGAGGTTTGGGACAGACTACTCAAGAGACCCAGTACTTC. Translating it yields CATSRGLGQTTQETQYF.

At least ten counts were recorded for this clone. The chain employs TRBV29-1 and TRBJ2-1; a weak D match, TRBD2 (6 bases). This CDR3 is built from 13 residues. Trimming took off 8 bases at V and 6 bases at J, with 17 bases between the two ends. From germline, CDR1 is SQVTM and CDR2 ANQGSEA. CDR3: CSSKGGKLNEQFF. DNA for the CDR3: TGCAGCTCCAAAGGAGGGAAACTCAATGAGCAGTTCTTC.

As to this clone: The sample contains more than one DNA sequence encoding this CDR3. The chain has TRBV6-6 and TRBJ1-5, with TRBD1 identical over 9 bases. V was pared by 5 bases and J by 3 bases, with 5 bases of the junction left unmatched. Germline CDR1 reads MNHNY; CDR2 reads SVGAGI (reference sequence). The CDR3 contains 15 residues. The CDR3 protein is CASSKGQGSNQPQHF. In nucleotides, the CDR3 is TGTGCCAGCAGTAAAGGACAGGGGTCCAATCAGCCCCAGCATTTT.

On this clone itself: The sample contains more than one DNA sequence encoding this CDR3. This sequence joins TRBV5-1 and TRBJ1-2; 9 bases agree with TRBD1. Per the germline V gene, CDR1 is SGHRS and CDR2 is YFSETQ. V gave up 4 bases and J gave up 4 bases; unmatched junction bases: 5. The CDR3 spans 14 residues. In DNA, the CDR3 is TGCGCCAGCAGCCCGGGACAGGGACCCTATGGCTACACCTTC. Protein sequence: CASSPGQGPYGYTF.